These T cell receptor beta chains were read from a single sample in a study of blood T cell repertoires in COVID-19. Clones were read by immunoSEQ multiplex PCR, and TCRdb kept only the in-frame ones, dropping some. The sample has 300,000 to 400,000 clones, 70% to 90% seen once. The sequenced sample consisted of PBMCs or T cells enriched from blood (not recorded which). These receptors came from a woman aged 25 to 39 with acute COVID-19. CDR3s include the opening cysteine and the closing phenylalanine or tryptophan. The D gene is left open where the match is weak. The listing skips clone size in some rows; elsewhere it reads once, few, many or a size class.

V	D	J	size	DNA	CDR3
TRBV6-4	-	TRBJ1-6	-	TGTGCCAGCAGTTACGACATATTTAATTCACCCCTCCACTTT	CASSYDIFNSPLHF
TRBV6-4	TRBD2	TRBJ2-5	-	TGTGCCAGCTCTCCAACGCGGGAGCCTGCGGAGACCCAGTACTTC	CASSPTREPAETQYF
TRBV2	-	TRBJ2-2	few	TGTGCCAGCAGTGAGACGCGGGGGAACACCGGGGAGCTGTTTTTT	CASSETRGNTGELFF
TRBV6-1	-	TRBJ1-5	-	TGTGCCAGCAGTGAAATTGGACACAATCAGCCCCAGCATTTT	CASSEIGHNQPQHF
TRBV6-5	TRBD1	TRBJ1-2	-	TGTGCCAGCAGTTACGACAGGGACAAGATGTATGGCTACACCTTC	CASSYDRDKMYGYTF
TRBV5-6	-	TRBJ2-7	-	TGTGCCAGCAGCTTCCAGGGGCCCTACGAGCAGTACTTC	CASSFQGPYEQYF
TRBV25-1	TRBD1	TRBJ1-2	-	TGTGCCAGCAGTGAAGTTATGAAGGGACAGGGTATAGGCTACACCTTC	CASSEVMKGQGIGYTF
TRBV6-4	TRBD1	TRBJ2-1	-	TGTGCCAGCAGCCGTACAGGGGAGCCCTACAATGAGCAGTTCTTC	CASSRTGEPYNEQFF
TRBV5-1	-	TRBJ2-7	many	TGCGCCAGCAGCCCCGGGCAGGGGAAGTTGGTATACGAGCAGTACTTC	CASSPGQGKLVYEQYF
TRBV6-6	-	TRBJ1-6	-	TGTGCCAGCAGCCGCACCAGGACAGCAACTTCACCCCTCCACTTT	CASSRTRTATSPLHF
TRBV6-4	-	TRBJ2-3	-	TGTGCCAGCAGTGACTCCTTCTATTCCTTTAGCACAGATACGCAGTATTTT	CASSDSFYSFSTDTQYF
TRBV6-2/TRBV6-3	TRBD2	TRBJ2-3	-	TGTGCCAGCAGCTCTAGCGGGGGTACGCAGTATTTT	CASSSSGGTQYF
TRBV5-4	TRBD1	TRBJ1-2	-	TGTGCCAGCAGCCCGGGACAGCAAAGAACTAACTATGGCTACACCTTC	CASSPGQQRTNYGYTF
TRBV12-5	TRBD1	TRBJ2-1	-	TGTGCTAGTGGGACAGGGGCGGTCAATGAGCAGTTCTTC	CASGTGAVNEQFF
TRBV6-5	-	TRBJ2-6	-	TGTGCCAGTAGCTCTGGGGCCAACGTCCTGACTTTC	CASSSGANVLTF
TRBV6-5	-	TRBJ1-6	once	TGTGCCAGCAGTCCCCAGGGACTTAATTCACCCCTCCACTTT	CASSPQGLNSPLHF
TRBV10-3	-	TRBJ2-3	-	TGTGCCATCAGTGACCCAGGAGGGAGCACAGATACGCAGTATTTT	CAISDPGGSTDTQYF
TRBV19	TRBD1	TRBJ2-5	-	TGTGCCAGTGCTGGGGACAGCCAAGAGACCCAGTACTTC	CASAGDSQETQYF
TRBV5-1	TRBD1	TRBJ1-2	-	TGCGCCAGCAGCGCCGGGACAGTGGCGCTCTATGGCTACACCTTC	CASSAGTVALYGYTF
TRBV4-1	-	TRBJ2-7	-	TGCGCCAGCAGCCAGGAGAGGTCCTTTACCTACGAGCAGTACTTC	CASSQERSFTYEQYF
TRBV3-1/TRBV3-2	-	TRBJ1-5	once	TGTGCCAGCAGCCAGATAGGAGGGCAGCCCCAGCATTTT	CASSQIGGQPQHF
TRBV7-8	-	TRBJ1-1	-	TGTGCCAGCAGCTTAGCCATGAACACTGAAGCTTTCTTT	CASSLAMNTEAFF
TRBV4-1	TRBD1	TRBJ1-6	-	TGCGCCAGCAGCCAACCGGGCCAGGGGGCTTATTCACCCCTCCACTTT	CASSQPGQGAYSPLHF